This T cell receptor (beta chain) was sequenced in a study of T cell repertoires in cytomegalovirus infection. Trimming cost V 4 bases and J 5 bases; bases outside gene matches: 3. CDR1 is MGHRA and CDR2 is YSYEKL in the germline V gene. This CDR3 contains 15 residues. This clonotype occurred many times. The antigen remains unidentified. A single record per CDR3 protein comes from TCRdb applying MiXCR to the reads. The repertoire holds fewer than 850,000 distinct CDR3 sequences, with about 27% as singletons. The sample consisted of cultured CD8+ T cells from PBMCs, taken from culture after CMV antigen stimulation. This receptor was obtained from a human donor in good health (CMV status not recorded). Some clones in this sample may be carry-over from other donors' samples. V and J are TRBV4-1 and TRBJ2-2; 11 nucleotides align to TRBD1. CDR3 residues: CASSLGQGATGELFF. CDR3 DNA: TGCGCCAGCAGCCTAGGACAGGGGGCGACCGGGGAGCTGTTTTTT.